The clone carrying this TCR beta chain was found many times. The target antigen is unknown. This sample was taken from a study of CD8+CD57+ T cells in acquired aplastic anemia. Overall study context: The average for DNA from sorted CD4+ and CD8+ cells was about 2.9 ug.

Broader study findings: Patients were compared with controls for CD8+ Simpson's diversity, and no significant difference emerged. Patients had around 30 CD8+ CDR3 sequences in common with controls (the shared set).

This CDR3 region has 14 residues. The V gene lost 4 bases and the J gene lost 4 bases, with 11 bases spanning the gap. CDR3 and TCR beta VDJ profiling relied on genomic DNA as the template. TCRdb analysed the reads with MiXCR anew, one entry per CDR3 protein. The sample yields about 180,000 distinct CDR3 sequences, just over 45% seen once. The TCR sequence derives from a human donor in good health. This chain links TRBV12-3 or TRBV12-4 with TRBJ1-3, with D perhaps TRBD1 (6 bases). Material: sorted CD4+, CD8+, or CD8+CD57+ T cells (not recorded which) from PBMCs. The CDR3 coding sequence is TGTGCCAGCAGTTGGACAGTCTTAGGAAACACCATATATTTT. It codes for CASSWTVLGNTIYF.